The clone carrying this T cell receptor (beta chain) was detected many times. The time point was: newly diagnosed GD, antithyroid drugs for less than 3 months. RNA from PBMCs was the source of the TCR library. This entry belongs to a study of regulatory T cells in long-lasting Graves disease. The authors built TCR beta libraries using iRepertoire HTBI primers and Arm-PCR of CDR3 regions. TCRdb passed the multiplex PCR reads through MiXCR, listing each CDR3 protein once. The data contain about 430,000 distinct CDR3 sequences, 15% of them seen just once; the ten biggest clones take up approximately 8%. The same data also went into a second study, on T cells in Graves' hyperthyroidism and ophthalmopathy.

The sequence derives from a woman in her forties with Graves disease. Source: peripheral blood mononuclear cells (PBMCs), taken at new diagnosis, from a patient treated with antithyroid drugs.

The CDR3 reads CASSFGTSGQPQHF. CDR3 sequence (DNA): TGTGCCAGCAGTTTTGGCACCTCCGGTCAGCCCCAGCATTTT. The chain carries TRBV28 and TRBJ1-5; D not certain. Trimming pared 3 bases from V and 6 bases from J, leaving 12 bases between. The CDR3 runs to 14 residues. Germline V gene sequence: CDR1 MDHEN, CDR2 SYDVKM.